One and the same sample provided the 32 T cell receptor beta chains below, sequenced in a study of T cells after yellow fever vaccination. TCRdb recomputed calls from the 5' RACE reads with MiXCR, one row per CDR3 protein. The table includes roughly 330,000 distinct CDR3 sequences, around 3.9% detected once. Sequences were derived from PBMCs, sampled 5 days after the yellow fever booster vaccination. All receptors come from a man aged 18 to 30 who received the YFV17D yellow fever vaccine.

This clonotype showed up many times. The CDR3 bases are TGTGCCAGCAGCTTAAAAGGACTAAACTATGGCTACACCTTC. This gives the protein CASSLKGLNYGYTF. This sequence joins TRBV7-8 and TRBJ1-2; no clear D gene. CDR3 size: 14 residues. Between the trimmed V and J ends, which lost 2 bases and 2 bases, there was a span of 9 bases. Germline loops: CDR1 SGHVS, CDR2 FQNEAQ.

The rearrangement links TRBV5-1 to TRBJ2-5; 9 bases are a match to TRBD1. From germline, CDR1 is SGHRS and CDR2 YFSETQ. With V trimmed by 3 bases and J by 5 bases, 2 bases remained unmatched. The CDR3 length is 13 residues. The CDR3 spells CASSWDRAETQYF. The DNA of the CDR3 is TGCGCCAGCAGCTGGGACAGGGCTGAGACCCAGTACTTC.

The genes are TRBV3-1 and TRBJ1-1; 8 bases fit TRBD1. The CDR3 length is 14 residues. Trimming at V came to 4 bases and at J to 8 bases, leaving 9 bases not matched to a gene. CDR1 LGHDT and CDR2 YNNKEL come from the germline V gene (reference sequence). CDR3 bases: TGTGCCAGCAGCCCACAGGGGGGTGTGTCGGAAGCTTTCTTT. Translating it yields CASSPQGGVSEAFF.

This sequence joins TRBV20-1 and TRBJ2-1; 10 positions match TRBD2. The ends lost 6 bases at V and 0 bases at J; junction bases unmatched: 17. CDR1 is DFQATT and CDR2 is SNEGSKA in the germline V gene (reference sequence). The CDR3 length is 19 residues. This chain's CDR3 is CSATDIASGGLSSYNEQFF. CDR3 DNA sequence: TGCAGTGCAACCGACATAGCTAGCGGGGGCCTGAGCTCCTACAATGAGCAGTTCTTC.

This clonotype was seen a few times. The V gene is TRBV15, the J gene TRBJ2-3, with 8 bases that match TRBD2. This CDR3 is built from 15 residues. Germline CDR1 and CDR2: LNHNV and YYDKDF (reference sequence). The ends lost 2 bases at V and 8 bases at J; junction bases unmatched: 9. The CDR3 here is CATSRPGQAGVTQYF. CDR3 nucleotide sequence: TGTGCCACCAGCAGACCCGGGCAAGCGGGGGTTACGCAGTATTTT.

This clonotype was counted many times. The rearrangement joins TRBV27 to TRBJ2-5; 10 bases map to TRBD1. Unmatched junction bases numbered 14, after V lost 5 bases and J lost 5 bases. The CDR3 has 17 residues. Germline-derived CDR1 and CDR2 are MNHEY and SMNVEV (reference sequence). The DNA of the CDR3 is TGTGCCAGCAGTCACCACCCGACAGGGGGCTGGATGGAGACCCAGTACTTC. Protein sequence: CASSHHPTGGWMETQYF.

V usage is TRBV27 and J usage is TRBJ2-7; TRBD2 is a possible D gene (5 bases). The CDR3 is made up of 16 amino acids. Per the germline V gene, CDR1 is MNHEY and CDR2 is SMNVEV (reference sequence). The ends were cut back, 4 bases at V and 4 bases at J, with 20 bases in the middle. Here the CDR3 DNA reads TGTGCCAGCAGTTCTCTCGGGCGGGTACTTGGGTACGAGCAGTACTTC. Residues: CASSSLGRVLGYEQYF.

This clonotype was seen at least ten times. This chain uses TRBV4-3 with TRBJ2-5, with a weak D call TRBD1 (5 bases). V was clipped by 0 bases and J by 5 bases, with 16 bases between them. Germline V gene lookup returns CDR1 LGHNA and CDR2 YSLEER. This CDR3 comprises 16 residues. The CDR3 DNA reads TGCGCCAGCAGCCAAGATCGGCCAGGGCCTAGGGAGACCCAGTACTTC. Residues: CASSQDRPGPRETQYF.

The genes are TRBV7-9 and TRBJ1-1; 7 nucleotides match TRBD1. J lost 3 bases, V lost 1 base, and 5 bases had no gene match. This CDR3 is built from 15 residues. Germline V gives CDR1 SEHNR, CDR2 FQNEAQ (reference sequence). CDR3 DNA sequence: TGTGCCAGCAGCTTAGGGCGGACAGGAGACACTGAAGCTTTCTTT. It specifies CASSLGRTGDTEAFF.

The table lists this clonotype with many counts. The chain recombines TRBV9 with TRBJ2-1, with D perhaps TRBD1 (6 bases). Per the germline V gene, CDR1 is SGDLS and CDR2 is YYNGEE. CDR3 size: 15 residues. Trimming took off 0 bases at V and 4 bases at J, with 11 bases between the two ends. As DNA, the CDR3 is TGTGCCAGCAGCGTAGCAGGGGATGAGTACAATGAGCAGTTCTTC. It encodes CASSVAGDEYNEQFF.

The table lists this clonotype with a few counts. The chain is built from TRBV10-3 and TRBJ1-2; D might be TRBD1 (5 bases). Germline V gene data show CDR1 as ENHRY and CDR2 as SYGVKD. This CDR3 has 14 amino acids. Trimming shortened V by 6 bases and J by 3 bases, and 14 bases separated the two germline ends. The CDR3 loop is CAIRSDTQDYGYTF. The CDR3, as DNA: TGTGCCATCAGGTCGGACACGCAGGACTATGGCTACACCTTC.

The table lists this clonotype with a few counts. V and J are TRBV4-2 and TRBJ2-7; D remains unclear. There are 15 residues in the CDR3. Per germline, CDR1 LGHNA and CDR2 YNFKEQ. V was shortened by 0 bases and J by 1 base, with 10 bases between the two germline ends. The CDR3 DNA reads TGTGCCAGCAGCCAAGACGCCGTAGGGTCCTACGAGCAGTACGTC. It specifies CASSQDAVGSYEQYV.

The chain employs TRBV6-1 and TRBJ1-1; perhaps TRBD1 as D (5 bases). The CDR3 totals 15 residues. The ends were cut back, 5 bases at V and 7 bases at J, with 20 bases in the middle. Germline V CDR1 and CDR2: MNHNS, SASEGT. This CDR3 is CASSPGFGRNDEAFF. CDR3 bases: TGTGCCAGCAGTCCAGGGTTTGGCCGGAATGATGAAGCTTTCTTT.

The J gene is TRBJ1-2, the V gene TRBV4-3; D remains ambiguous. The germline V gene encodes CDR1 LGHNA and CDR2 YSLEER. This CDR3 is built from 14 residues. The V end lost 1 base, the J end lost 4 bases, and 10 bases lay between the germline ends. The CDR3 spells CASSQADTGYGYTF. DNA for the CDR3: TGCGCCAGCAGCCAAGCAGACACGGGCTATGGCTACACCTTC.

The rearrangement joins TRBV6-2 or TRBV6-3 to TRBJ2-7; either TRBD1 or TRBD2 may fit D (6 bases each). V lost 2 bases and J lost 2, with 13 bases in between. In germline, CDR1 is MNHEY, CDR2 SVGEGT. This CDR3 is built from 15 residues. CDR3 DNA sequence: TGTGCCAGCAGTTACCTTTTGGGGGGCCCCTACGAGCAGTACGTC. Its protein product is CASSYLLGGPYEQYV.

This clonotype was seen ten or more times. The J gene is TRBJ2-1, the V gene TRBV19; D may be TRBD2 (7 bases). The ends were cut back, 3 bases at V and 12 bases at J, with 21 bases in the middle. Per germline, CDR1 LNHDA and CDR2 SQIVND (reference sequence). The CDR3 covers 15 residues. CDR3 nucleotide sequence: TGTGCCAGTAGTATTACAACGGCCGCGGGGGCGGGGCAGTTCTTC. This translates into CASSITTAAGAGQFF.

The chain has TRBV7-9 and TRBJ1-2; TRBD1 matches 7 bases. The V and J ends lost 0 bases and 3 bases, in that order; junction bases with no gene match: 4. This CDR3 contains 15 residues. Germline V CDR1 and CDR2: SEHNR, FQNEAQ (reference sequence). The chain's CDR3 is CASSLARTGDYGYTF. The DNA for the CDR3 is TGTGCCAGCAGCTTAGCGCGGACAGGAGACTATGGCTACACCTTC.

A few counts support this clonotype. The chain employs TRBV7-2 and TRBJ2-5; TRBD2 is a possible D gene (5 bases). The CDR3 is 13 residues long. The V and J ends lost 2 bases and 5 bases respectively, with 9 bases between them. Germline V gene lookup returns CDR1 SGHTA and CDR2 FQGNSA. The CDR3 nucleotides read TGTGCCAGCAGCTTAAGGTGGGAGGAGACCCAGTACTTC. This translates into CASSLRWEETQYF.

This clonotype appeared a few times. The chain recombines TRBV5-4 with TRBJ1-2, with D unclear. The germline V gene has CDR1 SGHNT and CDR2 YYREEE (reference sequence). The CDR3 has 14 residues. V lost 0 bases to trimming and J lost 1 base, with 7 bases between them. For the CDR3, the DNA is TGTGCCAGCAGCTTGGAACAGTTTAACTATGGCTACACCTTC. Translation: CASSLEQFNYGYTF. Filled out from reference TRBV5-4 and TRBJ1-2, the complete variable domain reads ETGVTQSPTHLIKTRGQQVTLRCSSQSGHNTVSWYQQALGQGPQFIFQYYREEENGRGNFPPRFSGLQFPNYSSELNVNALELDDSALYLCASSLEQFNYGYTFGSGTRLTVV.

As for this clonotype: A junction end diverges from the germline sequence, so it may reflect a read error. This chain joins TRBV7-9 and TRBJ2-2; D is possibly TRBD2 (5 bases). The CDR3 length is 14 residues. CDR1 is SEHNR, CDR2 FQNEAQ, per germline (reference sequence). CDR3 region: CASSFDTITGELLF. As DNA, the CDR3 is TGTGCCAGCAGCTTCGACACCATCACCGGGGAGCTGTTATTT. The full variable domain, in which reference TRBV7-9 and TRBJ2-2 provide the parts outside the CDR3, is DTGVSQNPRHKITKRGQNVTFRCDPISEHNRLYWYRQTLGQGPEFLTYFQNEAQLEKSRLLSDRFSAERPKGSFSTLEIQRTEQGDSAMYLCASSFDTITGELLFGEGSRLTVL.

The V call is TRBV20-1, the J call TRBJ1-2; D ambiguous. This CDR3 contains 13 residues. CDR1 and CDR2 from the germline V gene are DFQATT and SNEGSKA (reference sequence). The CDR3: CRPGRPSDYGYTF. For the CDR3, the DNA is TGCAGGCCAGGACGGCCCTCGGACTATGGCTACACCTTC.

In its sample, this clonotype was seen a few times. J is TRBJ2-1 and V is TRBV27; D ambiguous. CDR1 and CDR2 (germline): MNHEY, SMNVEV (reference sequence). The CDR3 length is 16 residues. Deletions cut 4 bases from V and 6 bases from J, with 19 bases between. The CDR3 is CASSWPATQSVNEQFF. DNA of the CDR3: TGTGCCAGCAGTTGGCCCGCGACCCAGTCCGTCAATGAGCAGTTCTTC.

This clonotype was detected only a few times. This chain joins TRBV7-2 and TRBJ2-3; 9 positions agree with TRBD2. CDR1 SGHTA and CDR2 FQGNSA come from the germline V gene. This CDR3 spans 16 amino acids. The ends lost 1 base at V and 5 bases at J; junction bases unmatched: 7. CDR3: CASSLVWRGGGDTQYF. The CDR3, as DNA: TGTGCCAGCAGCTTAGTGTGGCGGGGGGGCGGAGATACGCAGTATTTT.

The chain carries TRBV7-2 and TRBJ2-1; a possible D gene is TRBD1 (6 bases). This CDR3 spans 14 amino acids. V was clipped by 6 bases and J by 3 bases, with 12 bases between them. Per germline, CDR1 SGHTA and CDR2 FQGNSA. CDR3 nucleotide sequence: TGTGCCAGCAGACGACAGGCCAACTACAATGAGCAGTTCTTC. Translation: CASRRQANYNEQFF.

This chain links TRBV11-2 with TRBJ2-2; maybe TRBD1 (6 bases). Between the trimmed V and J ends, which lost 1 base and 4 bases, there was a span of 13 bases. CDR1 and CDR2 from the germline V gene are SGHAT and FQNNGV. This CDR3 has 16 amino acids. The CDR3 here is CASSLVLGAGTGELFF. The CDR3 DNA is TGTGCCAGCAGCTTAGTTTTGGGGGCCGGCACCGGGGAGCTGTTTTTT.

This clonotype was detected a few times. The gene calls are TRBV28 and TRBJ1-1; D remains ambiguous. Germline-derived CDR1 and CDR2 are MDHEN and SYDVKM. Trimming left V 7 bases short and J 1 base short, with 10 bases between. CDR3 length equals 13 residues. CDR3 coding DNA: TGTGCCAGCATCCGTCAGGAGAACACTGAAGCTTTCTTT. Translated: CASIRQENTEAFF.

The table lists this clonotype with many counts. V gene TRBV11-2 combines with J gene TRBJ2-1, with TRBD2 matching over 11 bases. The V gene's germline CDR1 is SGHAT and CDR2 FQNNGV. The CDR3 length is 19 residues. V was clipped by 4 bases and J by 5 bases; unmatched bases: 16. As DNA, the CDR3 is TGTGCCAGCAGCTCAGGCAGTAGGGTAGCGGGGGGGAAGCACAATGAGCAGTTCTTC. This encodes CASSSGSRVAGGKHNEQFF.

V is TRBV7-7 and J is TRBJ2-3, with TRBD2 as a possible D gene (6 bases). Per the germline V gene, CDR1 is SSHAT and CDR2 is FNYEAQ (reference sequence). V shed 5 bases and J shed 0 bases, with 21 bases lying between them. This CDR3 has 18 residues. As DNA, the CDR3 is TGTGCCAGCAGCCCCACTCGCGGGACTGGAATTAGCACAGATACGCAGTATTTT. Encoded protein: CASSPTRGTGISTDTQYF.

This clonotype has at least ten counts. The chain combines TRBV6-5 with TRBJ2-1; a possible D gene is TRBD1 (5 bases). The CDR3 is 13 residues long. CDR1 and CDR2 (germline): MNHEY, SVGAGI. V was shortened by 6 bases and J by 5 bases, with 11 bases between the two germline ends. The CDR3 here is CASRATGNNEQFF. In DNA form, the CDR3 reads TGTGCCAGCAGGGCCACAGGAAACAATGAGCAGTTCTTC.

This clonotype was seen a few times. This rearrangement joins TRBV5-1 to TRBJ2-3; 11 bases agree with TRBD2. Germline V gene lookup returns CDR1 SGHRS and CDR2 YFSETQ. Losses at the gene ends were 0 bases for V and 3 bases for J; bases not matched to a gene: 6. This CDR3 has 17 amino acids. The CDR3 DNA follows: TGCGCCAGCAGCTTGGTTCTAGCGGGGGGACCTACAGATACGCAGTATTTT. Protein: CASSLVLAGGPTDTQYF.

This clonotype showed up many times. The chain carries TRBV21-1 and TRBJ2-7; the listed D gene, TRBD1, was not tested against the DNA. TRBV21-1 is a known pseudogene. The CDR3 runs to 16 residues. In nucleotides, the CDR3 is TGTGCCAGCAGCATTGGGACAGGGAAGAGGTACTACGAGCAGTACTTC. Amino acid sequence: CASSIGTGKRYYEQYF.

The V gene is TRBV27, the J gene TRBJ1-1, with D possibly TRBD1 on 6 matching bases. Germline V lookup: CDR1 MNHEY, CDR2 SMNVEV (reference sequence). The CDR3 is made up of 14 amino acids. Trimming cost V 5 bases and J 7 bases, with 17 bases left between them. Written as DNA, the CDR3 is TGTGCCAGCAGTGGACAGATGAATTTGGATGAAGCTTTCTTT. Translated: CASSGQMNLDEAFF.